Listed here is a single T cell receptor (beta chain). Its specific antigen is unknown. No clone much larger than this one lies a single base away; base qualities are absent. Participants in the prospective study were enrolled through a virtual design, were aged about 18 to 100 years, and lived in under 25 United States geographic areas. In the prospective study, cohorts were assigned on the basis of participant-reported clinical history obtained from a screening survey and a study questionnaire. ImmuneRACE Cohort 3 recovered participants were defined by two consecutive negative NP/OP PCR tests, healthcare professional clearance, or symptom resolution. In the prospective study, mobile phlebotomists collected whole blood, serum and a nasopharyngeal or oropharyngeal swab from each participant. Prospective study participants could optionally give additional blood draws and questionnaires over an approximately two-month period. Before DNA extraction, blood samples from the prospective study were shipped at room temperature or frozen.

A distance of 6 bases separates the germline ends of V and J, which lose 0 bases and 0 bases respectively. CDR1 and CDR2 (GTSNPN, SVGIG) derive from the germline V gene (reference sequence). The CDR3 runs 13 amino acids, cysteine and phenylalanine included. Only CDR3 DNA remains: 39 bases, in frame from the first base. These data belong to a study of blood T cell repertoires in COVID-19 (dated by TCRdb to the early 2020s). In terms of the full investigation: The collaborator samples originated in the United States, Italy and Spain and spanned the acute and convalescent phases of COVID-19. The dataset comprised deeply sampled blood TCRbeta repertoires from subjects exposed to, actively infected with, or recovered from COVID-19. HLA class I and class II types, where available, came from metadata supplied by the sample provider rather than from assay-based typing. A de-identified subject ID, COVID-19 status, age in years and sex were almost always included in the sample metadata. Samples came from the ongoing ImmuneRACE study (first 160 participants) plus 1,254 subjects from 6 global collaborators. The prospective study material was composed of cDNA or gDNA derived from T cells, B-cell-depleted T cells, or PBMCs. The repertoires were released in a freely available public database intended as a resource for research on the immune response to SARS-CoV-2. Beyond this particular receptor, the publication reports: The quantity of clinical and demographic metadata differed by source and by participant and was supplied without curation.

TCRbeta CDR3 regions were amplified from genomic DNA using the immunoSEQ Assay, a bias-controlled multiplex PCR. On the authors' methods: Nucleated cell counts per sample were estimated from amplification of reference gene primers within the assay. Sequence reads were collapsed and filtered to measure the absolute abundance of every unique TCRbeta CDR3 rearrangement. For each sample, productive Simpson clonality was calculated as the square root of Simpson's diversity index across productive rearrangements. Drawn from immuneACCESS, this table holds only the in-frame rearrangements with V and J called that TCRdb kept. Clones are partly lost; checked studies trace under half to an unresolved V gene and leave the rest unexplained. Clone size and the V and J calls come from that table; the DNA yielded D and trimming. The sample records 210,000 or so clones, roughly 87% of which are singletons. Under 14% of the sample lies in the top ten.

The chain couples TRBV30 to TRBJ2-7; too little of a D gene remains to name it. This clonotype was obtained from a man aged 30 to 45 who had recovered from COVID-19. Sequenced: PBMCs or T cells enriched from blood (not recorded which). Here is the DNA: TGTGCCTGGAGTGTCTCCCCCTCCTACGAGCAGTACTTC. Its product reads: CAWSVSPSYEQYF.